These T cell receptor beta chains were read from a single sample in a study of T-cell memory formation after mild COVID-19. TCRdb independently ran MiXCR on the 5' RACE reads; one entry per CDR3 protein. Altogether roughly 350,000 distinct CDR3 sequences are present, 12% to 15% being singletons, with the ten largest covering 20% to 25%. The sequencing input was PBMCs or a T cell subset sorted from them (not recorded which). These receptor sequences come from a man aged 18 to 29 who had mild COVID-19 (a few samples of this study predate the infection). Cell type and time point are not known. CDR3s include the opening cysteine and the closing phenylalanine or tryptophan. Each record gives: V gene, J gene, D gene, clone size, CDR3 DNA, CDR3 protein. D genes are given only for firm matches. Rows may omit the clone size; those that give it use once, few, many or a size class.

TRBV28	TRBJ1-5	-	few	TGTGCCAGCAGGGGGTGGGACGGTCAGCCCCAGCATTTT	CASRGWDGQPQHF
TRBV7-8	TRBJ2-7	TRBD2	many	TGTGCCAGCAGCTTAGAGCGGGGGAGGGAGCAGTACTTC	CASSLERGREQYF
TRBV6-5	TRBJ1-5	-	-	TGTGCCAGCAGTTACTCGGCGGCTCAGCCCCAGCATTTT	CASSYSAAQPQHF
TRBV15	TRBJ1-2	-	-	TGTGCCACCGCTGGACAGCGCGCTAACTATGGCTACACCTTC	CATAGQRANYGYTF
TRBV28	TRBJ2-4	-	-	TGTGCCAGCAGCGACTACAGGGCTATAGCCAAAAACATTCAGTACTTC	CASSDYRAIAKNIQYF
TRBV7-2	TRBJ1-1	-	many	TGTGCCAGCAGCTTCACAGGGCGCAAATCCATCATGAACACTGAAGCTTTCTTT	CASSFTGRKSIMNTEAFF
TRBV20-1	TRBJ2-3	TRBD2	few	TGCAGTGCTAGAGCAGCGGGGGGGCCCGGAGATACGCAGTATTTT	CSARAAGGPGDTQYF
TRBV6-2/TRBV6-3	TRBJ2-3	-	-	TGTGCCAGCACCGAGGGACCGAGCACAGATACGCAGTATTTT	CASTEGPSTDTQYF
TRBV5-1	TRBJ2-1	-	-	TGCGCCAGCAGCTCTAGAACGGTCAATGAGCAGTTCTTC	CASSSRTVNEQFF
TRBV5-1	TRBJ2-2	-	many	TGCGCCAGCAGCTTGCAAACGAGGACCGGGGAGCTGTTTTTT	CASSLQTRTGELFF
TRBV18	TRBJ1-1	-	few	TGTGCCAGCGCAAGCCGTTACGCTGAAGCTTTCTTT	CASASRYAEAFF
TRBV28	TRBJ2-7	-	-	TGTGCCAGCGGACTCACAGGGCCTACCTACGAGCAGTACTTC	CASGLTGPTYEQYF
TRBV5-1	TRBJ2-7	-	-	TGCGCCAGCGGGAATGGGGACACTCGTTCTTACGAGCAGTACTTC	CASGNGDTRSYEQYF
TRBV3-1	TRBJ1-5	TRBD1	-	TGTGCCAGCAGCGATCGACAGGGGATGGAGCCCCAGCATTTT	CASSDRQGMEPQHF
TRBV12-2	TRBJ2-7	-	-	TGTGCAAGTCGGCGCTACCAGCAAGGCTACGAGCAGTACTTC	CASRRYQQGYEQYF
TRBV16	TRBJ1-4	-	few	TGTGCCAGCAGCCAATTCGAGAAACTAAATGAAAAACTGTTTTTT	CASSQFEKLNEKLFF
TRBV2	TRBJ1-1	-	few	TGTGCCACCAGAGGTAACACTGAAGCTTTCTTT	CATRGNTEAFF
TRBV5-1	TRBJ2-7	-	-	TGCGCCAGCAGCCCCGGTGGAGGGACGGGCGAGCAGTACTTC	CASSPGGGTGEQYF
TRBV3-1	TRBJ2-7	-	-	TGTGCCAGCAGCCGAGGACGCGAGCAGTACTTC	CASSRGREQYF
TRBV19	TRBJ1-5	-	-	TGTGCCAGTTCGGGGTCGATTAATCAGCCCCAGCATTTT	CASSGSINQPQHF
TRBV5-4	TRBJ2-6	-	-	TGTGCCAGCAGCTTGGAGGGGGTTGATGGGGCCAACGTCCTGACTTTC	CASSLEGVDGANVLTF
TRBV6-4	TRBJ2-1	TRBD1	few	TGTGCCAGCAGTGACCACACAGGGGGCTCCTACAATGAGCAGTTCTTC	CASSDHTGGSYNEQFF
TRBV6-5	TRBJ2-5	TRBD2	few	TGTGCCAGCAGTTACTCGGTCAGCGGGGGTGAGACCCAGTACTTC	CASSYSVSGGETQYF
TRBV6-2/TRBV6-3	TRBJ1-2	-	few	TGTGCCAGCAGCCTGGGTCGAAACGGCTACACCTTC	CASSLGRNGYTF
TRBV7-2	TRBJ2-3	-	few	TGTGCCAGCAGGGGCGGGCGACTCACAGATACGCAGTATTTT	CASRGGRLTDTQYF
TRBV12-3/TRBV12-4	TRBJ2-5	-	-	TGTGCCAGCAGTTTACAGGCGACCCAGTACTTC	CASSLQATQYF
TRBV6-1	TRBJ2-1	TRBD2	-	TGTGCCAGCAGGGTGCGGGGGGGACGAGATGAGCAGTTCTTC	CASRVRGGRDEQFF
TRBV5-1	TRBJ2-3	TRBD1	many	TGCGCCAGCAGCCGGGACAGGGGCACAGATACGCAGTATTTT	CASSRDRGTDTQYF
TRBV7-2	TRBJ2-5	-	-	TGTGCCAGCAGCCTATGGAGGGCTGGTATTGAGACCCAGTACTTC	CASSLWRAGIETQYF